This TCR beta chain was sequenced in a study of PD-L1 blockade in urothelial cancer. The time point denotes: peripheral blood 6 weeks after treatment start. Measured with immunoSEQ multiplex PCR; TCRdb has only the in-frame clones, and not every one. In the table there are around 62,000 clones, about 88% of which are singletons. V dropped 5 bases and J dropped 7; count of bases not matched to a gene: 4. CDR1 is GTSNPN and CDR2 is SVGIG in the germline V gene (reference sequence). The CDR3 covers 12 residues. The receptor was isolated from a man in his 60s with urothelial cancer. This chain links TRBV30 with TRBJ1-5; TRBD1 aligns across 8 bases. The sample here was PBMCs, taken around atezolizumab (anti-PD-L1) treatment. The CDR3 nucleotides read TGTGCCTGGGCACAGGGGGTGCAGCCCCAGCATTTT. This codes for CAWAQGVQPQHF.